This T cell receptor (beta chain) was identified in a study of T cells after yellow fever vaccination. Study context: Each low-cell-number fraction was prepared by means of SMART-Seq v4 Ultra Low Input.

Overall study findings and caveats: Although the secondary response was weaker, it peaked faster, at day 5 versus 15. Most clones from primary vaccination resurfaced after the booster (around 95% CD4, 70% to 90% CD8).

This clonotype showed up many times. Its antigen remains unknown. Germline V gene lookup returns CDR1 SGHRS and CDR2 YFSETQ. Trimming at V came to 4 bases and at J to 6 bases, leaving 6 bases not matched to a gene. The CDR3 loop spans 14 amino acids. UMIs were added to TCR cDNA along with a universal primer site when it was made by 5'RACE template switching. From the 5' RACE reads, TCRdb called clonotypes with MiXCR, one entry per CDR3 protein. In the table there are about 140,000 distinct CDR3 sequences, roughly 8% of which are singletons. The TCR sequence derives from a man between 25 and 39 years old who received the YFV17D yellow fever vaccine. The chain employs TRBV5-1 and TRBJ1-5; 8 nucleotides match TRBD1. The sequencing here drew on CD4+ T cells sorted from PBMCs, taken 5 days after the yellow fever booster vaccination. CDR3 protein: CASSAGQVGQPQHF. For the CDR3, the DNA is TGCGCCAGCAGCGCGGGACAGGTGGGTCAGCCCCAGCATTTT.